One T cell receptor (beta chain) is described in this entry. The data originate from a study of patients and donors after allogeneic stem cell transplantation. TCRdb reprocessed the RT-PCR reads via MiXCR and lists one record per CDR3 protein. Of roughly 880,000 distinct CDR3 sequences in the sample, more than 15% are singletons; the top ten hold about 6%. The germline V gene encodes CDR1 ENHRY and CDR2 SYGVKD. The CDR3 is 13 amino acids. V shed 7 bases and J shed 0 bases, with 9 bases lying between them. This chain connects TRBV10-3 to TRBJ2-5; D uncertain. Sequencing was performed on blood, either unsorted or a sorted T cell fraction (not recorded which). This clonotype was sampled from a human donor who was either an allogeneic HSCT recipient or a stem cell or donor lymphocyte infusion donor (not recorded which). It is not recorded whose cells these are; they may come from a transplant donor. This CDR3 is CAITAENQETQYF. The CDR3 DNA reads TGTGCCATCACCGCAGAAAACCAAGAGACCCAGTACTTC.